These 20 T cell receptor beta chains share one sample of origin, sequenced in a study of T cell responses to AZD1222 COVID-19 vaccine. Measured with immunoSEQ multiplex PCR; TCRdb has only the in-frame clones, and not every one. Of some 95,000 clones in the sample, nearly 90% were seen once. This specimen consisted of peripheral blood, obtained on day 0 of MenACWY control vaccination. The receptor set was obtained from an adult in good health.

The V gene is TRBV9, the J gene TRBJ2-7; D unclear. Germline V lookup: CDR1 SGDLS, CDR2 YYNGEE. The CDR3 contains 15 residues. V lost 0 bases and J lost 5, with 15 bases in between. The CDR3 reads CASSVGPGNIDEQYF. The CDR3 coding sequence is TGTGCCAGCAGCGTAGGCCCGGGTAACATCGACGAGCAGTACTTC. Complete variable domain (other parts from reference TRBV9 and TRBJ2-7): DSGVTQTPKHLITATGQRVTLRCSPRSGDLSVYWYQQSLDQGLQFLIQYYNGEERAKGNILERFSAQQFPDLHSELNLSSLELGDSALYFCASSVGPGNIDEQYFGPGTRLTVT.

The J gene is TRBJ2-2, the V gene TRBV9; unclear D gene. CDR1 is SGDLS and CDR2 is YYNGEE in the germline V gene. V lost 6 bases and J lost 4, with 13 bases in between. This CDR3 is built from 14 residues. CDR3 DNA: TGTGCCAGCACCCCAGGCCATAGCACCGGGGAGCTGTTTTTT. Residues: CASTPGHSTGELFF. The full variable domain, rest sourced from reference TRBV9 and TRBJ2-2, is DSGVTQTPKHLITATGQRVTLRCSPRSGDLSVYWYQQSLDQGLQFLIQYYNGEERAKGNILERFSAQQFPDLHSELNLSSLELGDSALYFCASTPGHSTGELFFGEGSRLTVL.

Worth noting for this clone: An end of the junction differs from the germline gene, which may be a read error. The V call is TRBV7-7, the J call TRBJ2-7; no reliable D call. This CDR3 comprises 11 residues. Germline V lookup: CDR1 SSHAT, CDR2 FNYEAQ (reference sequence). Here the CDR3 DNA reads TGTGCTAGCAGCTTTGATAGGGAGCAGTACTTC. Translating gives CASSFDREQYF.

The V call is TRBV14, the J call TRBJ1-6, with TRBD1 matching over 10 bases. V was clipped by 3 bases and J by 9 bases; unmatched bases: 5. Per the germline V gene, CDR1 is SGHDN and CDR2 is FVKESK. The CDR3 consists of 15 residues. The CDR3 DNA follows: TGTGCCAGCAGCCAGATTGGACAGGGGGGTTCACCCCTCCACTTT. This codes for CASSQIGQGGSPLHF.

This chain joins TRBV3-1 (or the pseudogene TRBV3-2) and TRBJ1-2, with D perhaps matching TRBD1 (5 bases). Trimming took 6 bases from V and 5 from J, leaving 22 bases between them. CDR3 length: 16 amino acids. Germline V gives CDR1 LGHDT, CDR2 YNNKEL (reference sequence). The CDR3: CASRRTPRGRLYGYTF. CDR3 in DNA: TGTGCCAGCAGGCGTACGCCGAGGGGACGTTTGTATGGCTACACCTTC.

The V call is TRBV6-5, the J call TRBJ2-5; 8 nucleotides line up with TRBD2. Germline values: CDR1 MNHEY, CDR2 SVGAGI. This CDR3 has 14 amino acids. V gave up 4 bases and J gave up 4 bases; unmatched junction bases: 5. CDR3 DNA sequence: TGTGCCAGCAGTTTGCGGGGGGCAAGAGAGACCCAGTACTTC. Translated, it gives CASSLRGARETQYF.

This clone showed up just once. This chain connects TRBV7-9 to TRBJ1-2; maybe TRBD1 (6 bases). The CDR3 loop spans 14 amino acids. CDR1 and CDR2 (germline): SEHNR, FQNEAQ (reference sequence). Between the trimmed V and J ends, which lost 1 base and 7 bases, there was a span of 13 bases. The CDR3 DNA is TGTGCCAGCAGCTTAGGTATCAGGGGAGGTGGCTACACCTTC. Its protein is CASSLGIRGGGYTF.

CDR3 sequence reads: CASSSNRATPGHEQFF. CDR3 nucleotide sequence: TGTGCCAGCAGTTCAAATCGGGCGACCCCTGGGCATGAGCAGTTCTTC. The chain employs TRBV6-2 or TRBV6-3 and TRBJ2-1; D is unresolved. This CDR3 has 16 residues. The germline V and J ends were trimmed by 4 bases and 8 bases, with 21 bases remaining between them. Germline CDR1 is MNHEY and CDR2 is SVGEGT.

This clone was seen a handful of times. The chain employs TRBV6-5 and TRBJ1-1; the D is unclear. Trimming shortened V by 1 base and J by 7 bases, and 7 bases separated the two germline ends. This CDR3 is 12 amino acids long. CDR1 MNHEY and CDR2 SVGAGI come from the germline V gene. For the CDR3, the DNA is TGTGCCAGCAGTTACTATGGGAGTGAAGCTTTCTTT. Its translation is CASSYYGSEAFF.

The CDR3 reads CASSAIPGSVTEAFF. The CDR3 nucleotides read TGTGCCAGCAGTGCCATCCCGGGGTCGGTCACTGAAGCTTTCTTT. This chain uses TRBV28 with TRBJ1-1; D not certain. Per germline, CDR1 MDHEN and CDR2 SYDVKM. The ends were cut back, 5 bases at V and 4 bases at J, with 17 bases in the middle. This CDR3 is 15 amino acids long.

V gene TRBV5-6 combines with J gene TRBJ2-7, with 8 nucleotides matching TRBD1. The CDR3 has 14 residues. V lost 0 bases to trimming and J lost 3 bases; unmatched junction nucleotides: 2. Per germline, CDR1 SGHDT and CDR2 YYEEEE. The CDR3 reads CASSLGTGGYEQYF. The CDR3 bases are TGTGCCAGCAGCTTGGGAACAGGGGGCTACGAGCAGTACTTC. The full variable domain, rest sourced from reference TRBV5-6 and TRBJ2-7, is DAGVTQSPTHLIKTRGQQVTLRCSPKSGHDTVSWYQQALGQGPQFIFQYYEEEERQRGNFPDRFSGHQFPNYSSELNVNALLLGDSALYLCASSLGTGGYEQYFGPGTRLTVT.

This rearrangement joins TRBV30 to TRBJ1-6, with unresolved D. This CDR3 is built from 14 residues. V gave up 1 base and J gave up 0 bases, with 4 bases separating them. Germline values: CDR1 GTSNPN, CDR2 SVGIG (reference sequence). The CDR3 sequence is CAWSGFSYNSPLHF. In DNA form, the CDR3 reads TGTGCCTGGAGTGGCTTCTCCTATAATTCACCCCTCCACTTT.

CDR3 region: CASSSSFNEKLFF. The CDR3 DNA is TGTGCCAGCAGTTCCAGTTTTAATGAAAAACTGTTTTTT. The chain carries TRBV28 and TRBJ1-4; D is uncertain. The CDR3 is 13 amino acids. Per germline, CDR1 MDHEN and CDR2 SYDVKM. V was pared by 4 bases and J by 4 bases, with 7 bases between. Full variable domain (rest looked up from reference TRBV28 and TRBJ1-4): DVKVTQSSRYLVKRTGEKVFLECVQDMDHENMFWYRQDPGLGLRLIYFSYDVKMKEKGDIPEGYSVSREKKERFSLILESASTNQTSMYLCASSSSFNEKLFFGSGTQLSVL.

The genes are TRBV7-7 and TRBJ2-1, with D perhaps TRBD1 (6 bases). V lost 2 bases and J lost 2, with 10 bases in between. From germline, CDR1 is SSHAT and CDR2 FNYEAQ (reference sequence). The CDR3 sequence is 15 residues long. The chain's CDR3 is CASSLLGGTYNEQFF. The CDR3 nucleotides are TGTGCCAGCAGCTTACTAGGGGGAACCTACAATGAGCAGTTCTTC. The variable domain in full, with the rest retrieved from reference TRBV7-7 and TRBJ2-1, is GAGVSQSPRYKVTKRGQDVTLRCDPISSHATLYWYQQALGQGPEFLTYFNYEAQPDKSGLPSDRFSAERPEGSISTLTIQRTEQRDSAMYRCASSLLGGTYNEQFFGPGTRLTVL.

This clone was recorded a few times. The chain joins TRBV19 to TRBJ1-5; TRBD1 is a possible D gene (6 bases). Trimming left V 1 base short and J 0 bases short, with 10 bases between. The CDR3 spans 16 residues. From germline, CDR1 is LNHDA and CDR2 SQIVND (reference sequence). The CDR3 sequence: CASSIVGTYSNQPQHF. In nucleotides, the CDR3 is TGTGCCAGTAGTATAGTTGGGACATATAGCAATCAGCCCCAGCATTTT.

The chain has TRBV4-3 and TRBJ1-1; TRBD1 aligns across 7 bases. Trimming at V came to 3 bases and at J to 6 bases, leaving 13 bases not matched to a gene. This CDR3 comprises 16 residues. The germline CDR1 and CDR2 sequences are LGHNA and YSLEER. The CDR3 bases are TGCGCCAGCAGCCACATCGGGGACAGTAAGTCCCCTGAAGCTTTCTTT. It yields the protein CASSHIGDSKSPEAFF.

The chain recombines TRBV7-8 with TRBJ2-1; 12 nucleotides line up with TRBD2. This CDR3 region has 17 residues. Looked up from germline, CDR1 is SGHVS and CDR2 is FQNEAQ. V lost 8 bases to trimming and J lost 7 bases; unmatched junction nucleotides: 15. Here the CDR3 reads CASLSASGGASGNEQFF. CDR3 DNA sequence: TGTGCCAGCCTATCCGCTAGCGGGGGGGCCTCTGGTAATGAGCAGTTCTTC.

The chain is built from TRBV6-6 and TRBJ1-1; D unclear. The CDR3 is made up of 13 amino acids. V gave up 6 bases and J gave up 3 bases, with 11 bases separating them. The V gene's germline CDR1 is MNHNY and CDR2 SVGAGI (reference sequence). CDR3 DNA: TGTGCCAGCAGAGTAACCGGGGACACTGAAGCTTTCTTT. This gives the protein CASRVTGDTEAFF.

The V call is TRBV5-3, the J call TRBJ1-2; D uncertain. TRBV5-3 is marked as an open reading frame, function uncertain. The CDR3 is 13 residues long. With 9 bases removed from V and 9 bases from J, the gap between germline ends came to 21 bases. This CDR3 is CAMSPGELSSYTF. CDR3 coding DNA: TGTGCCATGTCGCCGGGAGAACTAAGTAGCTACACCTTC.

The CDR3 nucleotides are TGTGCCAGCAGCTTGTTAAGAACTGAAGCTTTCTTT. It yields the protein CASSLLRTEAFF. V is TRBV5-6 and J is TRBJ1-1; unclear D gene. The ends were cut back, 1 base at V and 5 bases at J, with 6 bases in the middle. Germline CDR1 reads SGHDT; CDR2 reads YYEEEE. The CDR3 is made up of 12 amino acids.